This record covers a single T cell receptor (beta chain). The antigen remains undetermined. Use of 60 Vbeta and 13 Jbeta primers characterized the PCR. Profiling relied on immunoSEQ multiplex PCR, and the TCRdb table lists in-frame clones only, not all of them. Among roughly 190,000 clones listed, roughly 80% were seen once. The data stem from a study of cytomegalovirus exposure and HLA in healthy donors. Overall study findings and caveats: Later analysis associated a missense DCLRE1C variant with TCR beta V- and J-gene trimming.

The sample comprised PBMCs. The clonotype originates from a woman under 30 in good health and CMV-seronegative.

The CDR3 reads CASSYDGWGANVLTF. The CDR3 nucleotides read TGTGCCAGCAGCTACGACGGGTGGGGGGCCAACGTCCTGACTTTC. The gene calls are TRBV7-8 and TRBJ2-6; D is unresolved. The length of the CDR3 is 15 residues. V was pared by 4 bases and J by 4 bases, with 11 bases between. In germline, CDR1 is SGHVS, CDR2 FQNEAQ.